These 10 T cell receptor beta chains were sequenced from one sample in a study of cytomegalovirus exposure and HLA in healthy donors. Repertoires were generated with immunoSEQ multiplex PCR, while TCRdb's copy carries only in-frame clones and drops some. The sample yields roughly 180,000 clones, around nine tenths seen once. Sequencing was performed on PBMCs. The receptors derive from a man aged 30-40 years in good health and CMV-seropositive.

The V gene is TRBV11-2, the J gene TRBJ1-1, with D unresolved. Germline assignment: CDR1 SGHAT and CDR2 FQNNGV. The CDR3 extends over 14 amino acids. Trimming pared 2 bases from V and 1 base from J, leaving 8 bases between. The CDR3 DNA reads TGTGCCAGCAGCTTACCCAGACAGAACACTGAAGCTTTCTTT. This translates into CASSLPRQNTEAFF.

The V call is TRBV27, the J call TRBJ2-3; 8 bases align to TRBD2. The V gene end was trimmed by 4 bases and the J gene end by 2 bases; junction bases not matched to a gene: 5. This CDR3 spans 15 amino acids. Germline assignment: CDR1 MNHEY and CDR2 SMNVEV (reference sequence). The DNA of the CDR3 is TGTGCCAGCAGTTCCCGAGCGGGGGACACAGATACGCAGTATTTT. Translated, it gives CASSSRAGDTDTQYF.

The CDR3 spells CASRGTGTSNEKLFF. CDR3 DNA sequence: TGTGCCAGCAGAGGAACCGGGACGAGTAATGAAAAACTGTTTTTT. This chain connects TRBV9 to TRBJ1-4, with a weak D call TRBD1 (5 bases). CDR1 and CDR2 from the germline V gene are SGDLS and YYNGEE. This CDR3 has 15 residues. V lost 5 bases, J lost 4 bases, and 15 bases lay in between.

This chain links TRBV5-1 with TRBJ2-2; D may be TRBD1 or TRBD2 (5 bases each). Germline CDR1 reads SGHRS; CDR2 reads YFSETQ. V lost 1 base to trimming and J lost 3 bases, with 13 bases between them. This CDR3 is built from 16 residues. For the CDR3, the DNA is TGCGCCAGCAGCTTGCGGGGCAGGCTAGACACCGGGGAGCTGTTTTTT. It yields the protein CASSLRGRLDTGELFF.

The table lists this clone with a count of one. V is TRBV11-2 and J is TRBJ1-2; 7 positions match TRBD1. This CDR3 is 15 amino acids long. CDR1 SGHAT and CDR2 FQNNGV come from the germline V gene. The junction had 12 bases not matched to a gene; V was cut back by 3 bases and J by 8 bases. The CDR3 spells CASSLETRPRGGYTF. CDR3 DNA: TGTGCCAGCAGCTTGGAAACTAGACCCAGGGGGGGCTACACCTTC.

This clone has just a few counts. J is TRBJ2-1 and V is TRBV29-1; no reliable D call. Trimming pared 5 bases from V and 2 bases from J, leaving 13 bases between. CDR1 is SQVTM and CDR2 is ANQGSEA in the germline V gene. The CDR3 consists of 14 residues. In DNA form, the CDR3 reads TGCAGCGTTTCCAAGGGTACTACCTACAATGAGCAGTTCTTC. Protein: CSVSKGTTYNEQFF.

This clone was seen a handful of times. The chain joins TRBV5-6 to TRBJ1-3; no reliable D call. Germline CDR1 is SGHDT and CDR2 is YYEEEE. The CDR3 length is 15 residues. V shed 4 bases and J shed 0 bases, with 11 bases lying between them. The CDR3 loop is CASSRPAGSGNTIYF. The CDR3 nucleotides are TGTGCCAGCAGCCGCCCGGCCGGCTCTGGAAACACCATATATTTT.

The chain is built from TRBV7-2 and TRBJ1-2; no clear D. The CDR3 totals 13 residues. Trimming took off 7 bases at V and 3 bases at J, with 12 bases between the two ends. CDR1 SGHTA and CDR2 FQGNSA come from the germline V gene. CDR3 residues: CASTTPGYYGYTF. CDR3 nucleotides: TGTGCCAGCACCACCCCGGGGTACTATGGCTACACCTTC. The full variable domain, with the rest looked up from reference TRBV7-2 and TRBJ1-2, is GAGVSQSPSNKVTEKGKDVELRCDPISGHTALYWYRQSLGQGLEFLIYFQGNSAPDKSGLPSDRFSAERTGGSVSTLTIQRTQQEDSAVYLCASTTPGYYGYTFGSGTRLTVV.

The V and J genes are TRBV4-3 and TRBJ2-3, with 9 bases fitting TRBD2. The CDR3 length is 16 residues. Looked up from germline, CDR1 is LGHNA and CDR2 is YSLEER. V gave up 0 bases and J gave up 6 bases; unmatched junction bases: 7. CDR3 nucleotide sequence: TGCGCCAGCAGCCAAGATATGGCGGGGGGGCGTGATACGCAGTATTTT. Translated, it gives CASSQDMAGGRDTQYF.

CDR3 protein: CASSPASVGSWTEAFF. CDR3 DNA sequence: TGTGCCAGCAGCCCAGCGTCAGTTGGGAGTTGGACTGAAGCTTTCTTT. This chain links TRBV27 with TRBJ1-1; D is ambiguous. This CDR3 has 16 amino acids. V was shortened by 6 bases and J by 5 bases, with 22 bases between the two germline ends. Germline loops: CDR1 MNHEY, CDR2 SMNVEV (reference sequence).